The 16 T cell receptor beta chains below were found in one sample sequenced in a study of blood T cells in healthy people across ages (dated by TCRdb to about 2015). The receptor library was made with 5' RACE. For sequencing, an Illumina HiSeq 2500 was employed. A second PCR of roughly 7 to 11 cycles was performed with a sample-barcoded 5' primer and a J-beta primer mix. TCRdb itself trimmed the public reads at Q25 with fastp, ran MiXCR and retained productive beta chains. Each entry merges the rows of one CDR3 protein and shows their most common DNA and genes. The sample has 1.5 million to 2 million distinct CDR3 sequences on record, roughly 32% of them singletons. The ten top clones hold approximately 10% of the sample. Sequenced input: blood. The receptor set was obtained from a woman in her 30s in good health.

This clonotype has a handful of counts. This CDR3 is CASSLGPSGGITDTQYF. The CDR3 DNA follows: TGCGCCAGCAGCTTGGGGCCTAGCGGGGGGATCACAGATACGCAGTATTTT. The chain carries TRBV5-1 and TRBJ2-3; 11 nucleotides match TRBD2. The germline V gene encodes CDR1 SGHRS and CDR2 YFSETQ. This CDR3 comprises 17 residues. V shed 0 bases and J 2 bases; nucleotides not matched to a gene: 5.

In its sample, this clonotype was seen a few times. The chain recombines TRBV11-2 with TRBJ2-5, with D possibly TRBD2 on 7 matching bases. Trimming took 6 bases from V and 5 from J, leaving 16 bases between them. This CDR3 is built from 14 residues. Per germline, CDR1 SGHAT and CDR2 FQNNGV. CDR3 in DNA: TGTGCCAGCAGGGGATGGGGGGGGGGCGAGACCCAGTACTTC. Amino acid sequence: CASRGWGGGETQYF.

The table lists this clonotype with a few counts. The chain recombines TRBV13 with TRBJ1-1; TRBD1 aligns across 7 bases. Germline CDR1 and CDR2: PRHDT and FYEKMQ (reference sequence). CDR3 length equals 15 residues. J gave up 5 bases and V 5 bases, and 11 bases lay outside the gene matches. The DNA for the CDR3 is TGTGCCAGCAGCCCCAGGGGGGCCAGGGGAACTGAAGCTTTCTTT. It yields the protein CASSPRGARGTEAFF.

This clonotype was seen repeatedly, ten times or more. This chain links TRBV10-3 with TRBJ2-7; 8 nucleotides agree with TRBD2. CDR1 is ENHRY and CDR2 is SYGVKD in the germline V gene. CDR3 size: 13 residues. With 6 bases clipped from V and 4 bases from J, the junction kept 5 bases outside the gene matches. The CDR3 sequence is CAISPLAGYEQYF. The CDR3, as DNA: TGTGCCATCAGCCCATTAGCGGGGTACGAGCAGTACTTC.

The rearrangement joins TRBV5-5 to TRBJ2-1; no clear D gene. Trimming stripped 0 bases from V and 5 bases from J, with 12 bases between. Germline V gives CDR1 SGHKS, CDR2 YYEKEE (reference sequence). This CDR3 contains 15 residues. CDR3 residues: CASSLAAGRDNEQFF. CDR3 DNA sequence: TGTGCCAGCAGCTTGGCTGCAGGTAGGGACAATGAGCAGTTCTTC.

This clonotype was found a few times. The chain employs TRBV12-3 or TRBV12-4 and TRBJ2-3, with D unresolved. The CDR3 contains 15 residues. Between the trimmed V and J ends, which lost 6 bases and 0 bases, there was a span of 13 bases. CDR3 amino acids: CASSPRRSSTDTQYF. The CDR3 DNA is TGTGCCAGCAGCCCTAGGCGGTCTAGCACAGATACGCAGTATTTT.

This clonotype was detected a few times. The chain combines TRBV30 with TRBJ1-2, with D unclear. The CDR3 has 13 residues. The V gene lost 0 bases and the J gene lost 3 bases, with 8 bases spanning the gap. The V gene's germline CDR1 is GTSNPN and CDR2 SVGIG (reference sequence). CDR3 region: CAWSVFEDYGYTF. For the CDR3, the DNA is TGTGCCTGGAGTGTATTTGAGGACTATGGCTACACCTTC.

The chain is built from TRBV5-1 and TRBJ2-5; TRBD1 matches at 8 bases. The germline gives CDR1 SGHRS, CDR2 YFSETQ. The CDR3 has 16 residues. V lost 3 bases and J lost 5; bases outside the gene matches: 12. The CDR3 is CASSWGPGQGDETQYF. CDR3 nucleotide sequence: TGCGCCAGCAGCTGGGGACCCGGACAGGGAGATGAGACCCAGTACTTC.

To note about this clonotype: Lacking the conserved final phenylalanine or tryptophan, this CDR3 likely reflects a read error. This sequence joins TRBV7-9 and TRBJ1-1; the D gene is possibly TRBD1 (5 bases). CDR1 and CDR2 from the germline V gene are SEHNR and FQNEAQ (reference sequence). This CDR3 spans 14 amino acids. Deletions cut 2 bases from V and 10 bases from J, with 17 bases between. This chain's CDR3 is CASSLRGLGVGAFC. For the CDR3, the DNA is TGTGCCAGCAGCTTAAGGGGATTGGGTGTAGGAGCTTTCTGT.

The sample holds a few counts of this clonotype. The rearrangement links TRBV4-2 to TRBJ1-4; D might be TRBD1 (6 bases). CDR3 size: 16 residues. V lost 0 bases to trimming and J lost 7 bases, with 15 bases between them. The germline gives CDR1 LGHNA, CDR2 YNFKEQ. The CDR3 sequence is CASSQEVGGVREKLFF. CDR3 in DNA: TGTGCCAGCAGCCAAGAGGTAGGGGGTGTTCGTGAAAAACTGTTTTTT.

The chain combines TRBV6-1 with TRBJ1-5; weak D call: TRBD1 (6 bases). V lost 6 bases to trimming and J lost 5 bases, with 17 bases between them. This CDR3 is built from 15 residues. CDR1 MNHNS and CDR2 SASEGT come from the germline V gene. The CDR3 is CASRPRQASYQPQHF. For the CDR3, the DNA is TGTGCCAGCAGGCCTAGACAGGCCTCTTATCAGCCCCAGCATTTT.

Points on this clonotype: This may be a read error: a much more frequent sequence differs by one nucleotide. This chain links TRBV5-1 with TRBJ2-1; the match to TRBD2 covers 10 bases. The germline CDR1 and CDR2 sequences are SGHRS and YFSETQ. The J segment lost 0 bases and the V segment lost 0 bases, leaving 9 bases of the junction unmatched. The CDR3 runs 19 residues. CDR3 amino acids: CASSLAGSGGPTSYNEQFF. CDR3 nucleotide sequence: TGCGCCAGCAGCTTGGCGGGTAGCGGGGGGCCCACCTCCTACAATGAGCAGTTCTTC.

This clonotype was seen only a few times. The rearrangement links TRBV28 to TRBJ2-1, with a tentative D call TRBD2 (6 bases). This CDR3 contains 16 residues. Per the germline V gene, CDR1 is MDHEN and CDR2 is SYDVKM. The germline V and J ends were trimmed by 3 bases and 7 bases, with 19 bases remaining between them. CDR3 DNA sequence: TGTGCCAGCAGTTTGGGCACGGGAGTTATCAGGAATGAGCAGTTCTTC. This encodes CASSLGTGVIRNEQFF.

This clonotype was counted only a few times. This chain uses TRBV27 with TRBJ2-7; tentatively, D is TRBD2 (6 bases). Trimming left V 2 bases short and J 1 base short, with 12 bases between. The CDR3 extends over 15 amino acids. Looked up from germline, CDR1 is MNHEY and CDR2 is SMNVEV (reference sequence). The CDR3 DNA sequence: TGTGCCAGCAGTTTACTACCGGGACTTTCCTACGAGCAGTACTTC. Translation: CASSLLPGLSYEQYF.

This chain connects TRBV5-1 to TRBJ2-1; no firm D call. The germline V gene has CDR1 SGHRS and CDR2 YFSETQ. V was clipped by 0 bases and J by 2 bases, with 9 bases between them. The CDR3 loop spans 15 amino acids. The CDR3: CASSLVSWAYNEQFF. CDR3 nucleotides: TGCGCCAGCAGCTTGGTAAGCTGGGCCTACAATGAGCAGTTCTTC.

The chain carries TRBV6-5 and TRBJ2-7; 7 positions match TRBD1. CDR1 is MNHEY, CDR2 SVGAGI, per germline. With V trimmed by 5 bases and J by 1 base, 5 bases remained unmatched. The CDR3 extends over 14 amino acids. The CDR3 loop reads CASSQGQISYEQYF. The DNA of the CDR3 is TGTGCCAGCAGTCAGGGACAGATTTCCTACGAGCAGTACTTC.